The sequence of this T cell receptor (beta chain) was determined in a study of blood T cell repertoires in COVID-19. For the study at large: Whether acute or convalescent, the COVID-19 samples came from the United States, Italy and Spain. In each case, the material was cDNA or gDNA derived from T cells, B-cell-depleted T cells, or PBMCs.

With 4 bases clipped from V and 3 bases from J, the junction kept 11 bases outside the gene matches. This CDR3 region has 17 residues. In germline, CDR1 is SGHDT, CDR2 YYEEEE. Sequenced by immunoSEQ multiplex PCR; TCRdb stores in-frame clones only, minus some. Seen here are about 79,000 clones, around 88% observed once, and the top ten hold 14%. The chain combines TRBV5-6 with TRBJ2-3, with 10 bases identical to TRBD2. This sequence was found in a man between 70 and 80 years old with active or convalescent COVID-19. The sample comprised peripheral blood. The CDR3 is CASSPPSGRRGTDTQYF. CDR3 coding DNA: TGTGCCAGCAGCCCCCCTAGCGGGAGAAGAGGTACAGATACGCAGTATTTT.